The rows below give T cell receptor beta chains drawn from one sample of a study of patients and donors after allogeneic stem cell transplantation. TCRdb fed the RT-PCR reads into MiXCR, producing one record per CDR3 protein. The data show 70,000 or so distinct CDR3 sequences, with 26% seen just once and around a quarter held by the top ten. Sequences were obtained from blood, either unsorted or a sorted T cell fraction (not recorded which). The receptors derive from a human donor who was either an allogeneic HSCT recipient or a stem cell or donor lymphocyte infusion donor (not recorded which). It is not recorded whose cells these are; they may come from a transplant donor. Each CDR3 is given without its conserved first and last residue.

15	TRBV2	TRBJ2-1	ASSPWTGGSSYNEQF
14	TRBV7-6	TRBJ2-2	ASSPRTGTNTGELF
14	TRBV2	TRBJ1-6	ASTGQGGTYNSPLH
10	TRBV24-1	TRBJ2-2	ATRGVIGELF
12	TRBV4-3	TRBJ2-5	ASSQDSGRETQY
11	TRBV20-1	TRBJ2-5	SATWANQETQY
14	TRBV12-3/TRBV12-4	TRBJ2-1	ASSSSDRYPPNEQF
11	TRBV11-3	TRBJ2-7	ASSRDYIYEQY
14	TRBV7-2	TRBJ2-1	ASSLYGGAPYNEQF
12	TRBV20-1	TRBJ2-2	SARGGVDTGELF